At least ten counts were recorded for the clone carrying this T cell receptor beta chain. V gave up 5 bases and J gave up 5 bases, with 12 bases separating them. The length of the CDR3 is 13 residues. Germline V gene lookup returns CDR1 SGHTA and CDR2 FQGNSA. TCRdb fed the RT-PCR reads into MiXCR, producing one record per CDR3 protein. The data contain hundreds of thousands of distinct CDR3 sequences, 12% to 15% of them singletons. The chain uses TRBV7-2 and TRBJ2-5; perhaps TRBD2 as D (5 bases). The receptor comes from a female donor in good health, serving as a healthy control. The source material was memory CD4+ T cells from blood. The CDR3 region is CASSRSRGETQYF. The DNA for the CDR3 is TGTGCCAGCAGCCGATCCAGAGGGGAGACCCAGTACTTC.